The 5 T cell receptor beta chains below come from one sample, sequenced in a study of blood T cell repertoires in COVID-19 (dated by TCRdb to 2020 to 2021). Libraries were made using the immunoSEQ multiplex PCR assay. TCRdb obtained this table from immuneACCESS and retained in-frame rearrangements with V and J assigned. These tables miss some clones; where compared with another copy, unresolved V genes account for less than half of the shortfall, and the remainder is unexplained. The sample table holds about 76,000 clones, of which 70% to 90% were seen once. The ten largest account for approximately 11% of the sample. Sequenced: peripheral blood. The receptors were gathered from a man aged 60-69 years with COVID-19, enrolled during active disease.

The V and J genes are TRBV6-5 and TRBJ1-1, with D possibly being TRBD1 (5 bases). The CDR3 spans 15 residues. In germline, CDR1 is MNHEY, CDR2 SVGAGI. V lost 2 bases and J 7 bases, leaving 17 bases between the germline ends. The CDR3 loop reads CASSYQGRVVSEAFF. DNA for the CDR3: TGTGCCAGCAGTTACCAGGGAAGGGTGGTTAGTGAAGCTTTCTTT.

The chain combines TRBV6-5 with TRBJ2-1; TRBD1 aligns across 10 bases. J lost 7 bases, V lost 7 bases, and 7 bases had no gene match. Germline lookup yields CDR1 MNHEY and CDR2 SVGAGI. This CDR3 region has 14 residues. CDR3 sequence (DNA): TGTGCCAGCATCCTGGACAGGGGGTGGAATGAGCAGTTCTTC. Amino acid sequence: CASILDRGWNEQFF.

This chain joins TRBV15 and TRBJ2-3, with D uncertain. This CDR3 spans 12 amino acids. With 2 bases removed from V and 5 bases from J, the gap between germline ends came to 5 bases. Germline CDR1 LNHNV, CDR2 YYDKDF (reference sequence). CDR3 in amino acids: CATSRLGDTQYF. CDR3 sequence (DNA): TGTGCCACCAGCAGACTAGGAGATACGCAGTATTTT.

This chain connects TRBV28 to TRBJ1-2; 8 bases are shared with TRBD1. J gave up 5 bases and V 6 bases, and 11 bases lay outside the gene matches. The CDR3 has 15 residues. Germline CDR1 reads MDHEN; CDR2 reads SYDVKM. In DNA, the CDR3 is TGTGCCAGCAGACGAAGCGGACAGGGACTATATGGCTACACCTTC. This gives the protein CASRRSGQGLYGYTF.

V usage is TRBV3-1 (or the pseudogene TRBV3-2) and J usage is TRBJ1-2, with D unresolved. The germline V and J ends were trimmed by 1 base and 8 bases, with 11 bases remaining between them. The CDR3 spans 13 residues. CDR1 and CDR2 from the germline V gene are LGHDT and YNNKEL (reference sequence). For the CDR3, the DNA is TGTGCCAGCAGCCAAGGAATCCTGGGCGGCTACACCTTC. Amino acid sequence: CASSQGILGGYTF.